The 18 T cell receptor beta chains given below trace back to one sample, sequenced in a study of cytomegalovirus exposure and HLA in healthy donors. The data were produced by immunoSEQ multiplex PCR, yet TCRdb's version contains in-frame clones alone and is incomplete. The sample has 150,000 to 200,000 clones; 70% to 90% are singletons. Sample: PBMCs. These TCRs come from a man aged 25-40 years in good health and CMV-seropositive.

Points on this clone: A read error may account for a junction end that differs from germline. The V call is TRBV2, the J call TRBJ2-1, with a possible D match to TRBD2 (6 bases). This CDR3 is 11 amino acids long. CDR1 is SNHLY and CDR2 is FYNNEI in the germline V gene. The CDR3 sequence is CASSTGPGGVF. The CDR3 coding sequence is TGTGCCAGCTCTACGGGGCCTGGCGGGGTCTTC.

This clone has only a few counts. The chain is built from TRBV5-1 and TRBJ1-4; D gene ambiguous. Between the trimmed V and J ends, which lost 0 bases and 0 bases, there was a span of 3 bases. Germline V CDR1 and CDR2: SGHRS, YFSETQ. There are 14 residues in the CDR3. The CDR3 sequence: CASSLGTTNEKLFF. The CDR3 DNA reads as TGCGCCAGCAGCTTGGGTACAACTAATGAAAAACTGTTTTTT.

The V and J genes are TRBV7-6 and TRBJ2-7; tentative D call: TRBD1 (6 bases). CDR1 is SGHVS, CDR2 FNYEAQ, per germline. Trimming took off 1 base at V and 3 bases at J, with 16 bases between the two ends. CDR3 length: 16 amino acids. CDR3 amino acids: CASSLGDRTVFYEQYF. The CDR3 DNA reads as TGTGCCAGCAGCTTAGGTGACAGGACTGTTTTCTACGAGCAGTACTTC.

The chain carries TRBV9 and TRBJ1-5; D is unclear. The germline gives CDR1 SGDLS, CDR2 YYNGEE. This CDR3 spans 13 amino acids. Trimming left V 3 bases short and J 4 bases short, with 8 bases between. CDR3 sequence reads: CASSAFLNQPQHF. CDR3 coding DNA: TGTGCCAGCAGCGCGTTTCTTAATCAGCCCCAGCATTTT.

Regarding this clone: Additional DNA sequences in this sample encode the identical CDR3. The CDR3 loop reads CASSYSRLGETQYF. CDR3 coding DNA: TGTGCCAGCAGTTACTCGAGGCTGGGAGAGACCCAGTACTTC. This rearrangement joins TRBV6-5 to TRBJ2-5; D gene unclear. There are 14 residues in the CDR3. CDR1 is MNHEY and CDR2 is SVGAGI in the germline V gene. Trimming cost V 0 bases and J 4 bases, with 9 bases left between them.

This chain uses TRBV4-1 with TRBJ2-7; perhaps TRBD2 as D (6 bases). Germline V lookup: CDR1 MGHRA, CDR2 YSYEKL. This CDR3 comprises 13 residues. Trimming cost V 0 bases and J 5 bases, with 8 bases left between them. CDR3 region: CASSQDPSDEQYF. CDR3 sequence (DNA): TGCGCCAGCAGCCAAGACCCTAGCGACGAGCAGTACTTC.

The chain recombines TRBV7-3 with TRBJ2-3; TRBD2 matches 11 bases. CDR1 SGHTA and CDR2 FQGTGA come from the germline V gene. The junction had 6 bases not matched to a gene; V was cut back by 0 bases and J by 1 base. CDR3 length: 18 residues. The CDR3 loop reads CASSLTPSGGSRTDTQYF. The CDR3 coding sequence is TGTGCCAGCAGCTTAACGCCTAGCGGGGGGAGCCGCACAGATACGCAGTATTTT.

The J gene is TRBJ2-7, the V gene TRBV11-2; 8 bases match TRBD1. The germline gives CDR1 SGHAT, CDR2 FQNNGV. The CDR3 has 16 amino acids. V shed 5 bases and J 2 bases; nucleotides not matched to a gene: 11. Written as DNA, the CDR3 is TGTGCCAGCAGCAATCGCGACAGGGGCTCCACCTACGAGCAGTACTTC. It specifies CASSNRDRGSTYEQYF.

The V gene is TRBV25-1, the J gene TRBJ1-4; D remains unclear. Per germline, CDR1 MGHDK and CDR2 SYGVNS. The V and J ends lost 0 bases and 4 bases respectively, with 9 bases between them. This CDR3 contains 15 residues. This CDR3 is CASSEYRGGNEKLFF. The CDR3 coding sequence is TGTGCCAGCAGTGAATATCGAGGCGGTAATGAAAAACTGTTTTTT.

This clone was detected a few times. CDR3 loop: CASSPRTSGAGETQYF. The DNA for the CDR3 is TGTGCCAGCTCACCCCGGACTAGCGGGGCTGGAGAGACCCAGTACTTC. This chain joins TRBV18 and TRBJ2-5; 12 bases map to TRBD2. V trimming: 3 bases; J trimming: 4 bases; junction bases outside the gene matches: 6. The CDR3 spans 16 residues. Germline V gene sequence: CDR1 KGHSH, CDR2 LQKENI.

CDR3 in amino acids: CATSGYRAEGQPQHF. The CDR3 coding sequence is TGTGCCACCAGCGGTTACAGGGCCGAGGGTCAGCCCCAGCATTTT. The rearrangement joins TRBV15 to TRBJ1-5; a possible D gene is TRBD1 (6 bases). The CDR3 length is 15 residues. V dropped 5 bases and J dropped 6 bases, with 17 bases sitting between them. The germline V gene has CDR1 LNHNV and CDR2 YYDKDF (reference sequence). Full variable domain (rest looked up from reference TRBV15 and TRBJ1-5): DAMVIQNPRYQVTQFGKPVTLSCSQTLNHNVMYWYQQKSSQAPKLLFHYYDKDFNNEADTPDNFQSRRPNTSFCFLDIRSPGLGDTAMYLCATSGYRAEGQPQHFGDGTRLSIL.

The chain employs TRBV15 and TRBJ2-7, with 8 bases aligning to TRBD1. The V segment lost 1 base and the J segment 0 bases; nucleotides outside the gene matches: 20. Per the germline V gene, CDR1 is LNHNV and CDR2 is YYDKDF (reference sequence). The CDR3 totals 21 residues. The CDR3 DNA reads TGTGCCACCAGCAGAGCGGCCCTCGACAGGGGATCTTGGAGGAGCTCCTACGAGCAGTACTTC. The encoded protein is CATSRAALDRGSWRSSYEQYF.

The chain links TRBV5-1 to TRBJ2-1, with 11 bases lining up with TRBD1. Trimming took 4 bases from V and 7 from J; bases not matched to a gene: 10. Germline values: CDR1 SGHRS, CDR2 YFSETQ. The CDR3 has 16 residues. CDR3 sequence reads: CASSPRRDRGYNEQFF. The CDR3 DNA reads TGCGCCAGCAGCCCAAGGCGGGACAGGGGGTATAATGAGCAGTTCTTC.

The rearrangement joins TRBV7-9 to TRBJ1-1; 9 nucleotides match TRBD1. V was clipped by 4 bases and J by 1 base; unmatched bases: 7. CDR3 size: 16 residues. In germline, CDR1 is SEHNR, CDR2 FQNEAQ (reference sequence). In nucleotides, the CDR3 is TGTGCCAGCAGCTACAGGGGGCGGATCACGAACACTGAAGCTTTCTTT. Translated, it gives CASSYRGRITNTEAFF. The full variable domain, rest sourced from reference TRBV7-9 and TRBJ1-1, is DTGVSQNPRHKITKRGQNVTFRCDPISEHNRLYWYRQTLGQGPEFLTYFQNEAQLEKSRLLSDRFSAERPKGSFSTLEIQRTEQGDSAMYLCASSYRGRITNTEAFFGQGTRLTVV.

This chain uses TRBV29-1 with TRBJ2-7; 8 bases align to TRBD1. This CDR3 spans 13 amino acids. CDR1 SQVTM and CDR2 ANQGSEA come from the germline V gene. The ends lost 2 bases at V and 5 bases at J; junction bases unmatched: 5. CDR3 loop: CSVEPGGGNEQYF. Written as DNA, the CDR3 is TGCAGCGTTGAACCAGGGGGCGGGAACGAGCAGTACTTC.

The CDR3 is CASKQSTDTQYF. The CDR3 bases are TGTGCCAGCAAACAGAGCACAGATACGCAGTATTTT. The rearrangement links TRBV11-2 to TRBJ2-3; D is unresolved. V was pared by 7 bases and J by 0 bases, with 5 bases between. The CDR3 runs 12 residues. CDR1 and CDR2 from the germline V gene are SGHAT and FQNNGV.

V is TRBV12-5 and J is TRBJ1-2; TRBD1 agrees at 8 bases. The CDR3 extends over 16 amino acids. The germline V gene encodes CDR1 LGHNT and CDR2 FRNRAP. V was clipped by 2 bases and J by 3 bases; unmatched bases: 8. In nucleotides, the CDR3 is TGTGCTAGTGGTTTGAAGGAGGACAGGGCTTACTATGGCTACACCTTC. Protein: CASGLKEDRAYYGYTF.

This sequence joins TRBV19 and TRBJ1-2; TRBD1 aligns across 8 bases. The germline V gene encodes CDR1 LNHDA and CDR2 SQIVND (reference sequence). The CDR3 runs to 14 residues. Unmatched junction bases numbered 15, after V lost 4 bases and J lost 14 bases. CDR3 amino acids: CASSTTGGPLLWTF. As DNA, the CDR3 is TGTGCCAGTAGTACCACAGGGGGACCGCTTTTGTGGACCTTC.